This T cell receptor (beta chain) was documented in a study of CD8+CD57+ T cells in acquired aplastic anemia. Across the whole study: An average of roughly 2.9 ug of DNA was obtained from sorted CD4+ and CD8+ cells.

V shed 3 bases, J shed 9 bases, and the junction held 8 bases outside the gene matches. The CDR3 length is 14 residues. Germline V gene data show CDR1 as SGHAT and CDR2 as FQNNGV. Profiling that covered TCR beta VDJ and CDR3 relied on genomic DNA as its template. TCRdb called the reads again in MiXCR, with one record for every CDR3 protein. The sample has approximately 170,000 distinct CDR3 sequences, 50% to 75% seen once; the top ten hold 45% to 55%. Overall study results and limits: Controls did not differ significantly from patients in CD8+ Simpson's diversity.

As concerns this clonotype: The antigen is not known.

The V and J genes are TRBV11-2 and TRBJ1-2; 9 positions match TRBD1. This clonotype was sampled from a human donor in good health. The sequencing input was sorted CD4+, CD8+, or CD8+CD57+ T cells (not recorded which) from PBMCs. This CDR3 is CASSFLGTGSRYTF. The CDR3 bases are TGTGCCAGCAGCTTCCTCGGGACAGGGAGTCGCTACACCTTC.